Below, 19 T cell receptor beta chains from the same sample are listed, as sequenced in a study of blood T cell repertoires in COVID-19. Sequencing was performed with immunoSEQ multiplex PCR; in TCRdb, only in-frame clones are kept and a portion is missing. The table shows about 400,000 clones, with around 87% occurring only once. The sample was peripheral blood. The receptors were sampled from a human donor in a cohort sampled during active COVID-19.

DNA of the CDR3: TGTGCCAGCAGAAATCACGGGAGGTCGGAAAAACTGTTTTTT. Protein sequence: CASRNHGRSEKLFF. This chain uses TRBV2 with TRBJ1-4; D not resolved. Trimming removed 6 bases from V and 8 bases from J, with 16 bases in between. There are 14 residues in the CDR3. Looked up from germline, CDR1 is SNHLY and CDR2 is FYNNEI. Full variable domain (rest looked up from reference TRBV2 and TRBJ1-4): EPEVTQTPSHQVTQMGQEVILRCVPISNHLYFYWYRQILGQKVEFLVSFYNNEISEKSEIFDDQFSVERPDGSNFTLKIRSTKLEDSAMYFCASRNHGRSEKLFFGSGTQLSVL.

The CDR3 reads CALGQFEKLFF. CDR3 DNA: TGTGCCTTGGGACAGTTCGAAAAACTGTTTTTT. This chain uses TRBV30 with TRBJ1-4, with 7 bases lining up with TRBD1. This CDR3 is 11 amino acids long. Germline V gene lookup returns CDR1 GTSNPN and CDR2 SVGIG (reference sequence). V was clipped by 7 bases and J by 8 bases; unmatched bases: 4.

Turning to this clone: The identical CDR3 is also encoded by other nucleotide sequences in the sample. The CDR3 region is CASSFGQSYEQYF. Here the CDR3 DNA reads TGTGCCAGCAGTTTCGGACAGTCCTACGAGCAGTACTTC. The rearrangement joins TRBV12-3 or TRBV12-4 to TRBJ2-7, with a weak D call TRBD1 (6 bases). This CDR3 is 13 amino acids long. V lost 3 bases to trimming and J lost 1 base, with 7 bases between them.

The chain combines TRBV24-1 with TRBJ2-1, with 10 bases that match TRBD2. The germline CDR1 and CDR2 sequences are KGHDR and SFDVKD. With V trimmed by 3 bases and J by 2 bases, 9 bases remained unmatched. The CDR3 runs to 18 residues. CDR3 DNA: TGTGCCACCAGTGATGGTCTAGCGGGGGACCTGCCCTACAATGAGCAGTTCTTC. Translating it yields CATSDGLAGDLPYNEQFF.

The chain combines TRBV18 with TRBJ1-1, with D unresolved. The V end was cut by 1 base, the J end by 1 base, with 4 bases between. Germline V gene sequence: CDR1 KGHSH, CDR2 LQKENI. This CDR3 is built from 13 residues. CDR3 sequence reads: CASSPRQNTEAFF. The CDR3 DNA is TGTGCCAGCTCACCACGGCAGAACACTGAAGCTTTCTTT.

A few counts support this clone. This chain links TRBV28 with TRBJ1-2; D remains ambiguous. The V and J ends lost 5 bases and 2 bases respectively, with 18 bases between them. There are 16 residues in the CDR3. The germline V gene encodes CDR1 MDHEN and CDR2 SYDVKM. The CDR3 loop reads CASSPAGIAGNYGYTF. CDR3 nucleotides: TGTGCCAGCAGTCCCGCCGGGATTGCGGGCAACTATGGCTACACCTTC.

This chain uses TRBV2 with TRBJ2-1; 7 bases fit TRBD1. This CDR3 spans 14 amino acids. V was pared by 7 bases and J by 4 bases, with 7 bases of the junction left unmatched. Germline V lookup: CDR1 SNHLY, CDR2 FYNNEI. This chain's CDR3 is CASTGTEAYNEQFF. CDR3 nucleotides: TGTGCCAGCACCGGGACAGAAGCTTACAATGAGCAGTTCTTC.

This chain uses TRBV5-1 with TRBJ1-6; 12 nucleotides match TRBD1. V lost 0 bases and J lost 14; bases outside the gene matches: 18. Looked up from germline, CDR1 is SGHRS and CDR2 is YFSETQ. The CDR3 spans 19 residues. CDR3 nucleotide sequence: TGCGCCAGCAGCTTGGATGGCCCTCGGAGGGGACAGGGGGCGAATTCCCTCCACTTT. This gives the protein CASSLDGPRRGQGANSLHF.

This clone was detected a few times. The J gene is TRBJ1-1, the V gene TRBV27, with 7 nucleotides matching TRBD1. CDR3 size: 13 residues. J lost 4 bases, V lost 6 bases, and 5 bases had no gene match. Germline assignment: CDR1 MNHEY and CDR2 SMNVEV (reference sequence). The CDR3 here is CASRPQGSTEAFF. For the CDR3, the DNA is TGTGCCAGCAGGCCACAGGGGAGCACTGAAGCTTTCTTT.

This sequence joins TRBV6-1 and TRBJ1-2, with D possibly matching TRBD1 (6 bases). This CDR3 comprises 15 residues. Looked up from germline, CDR1 is MNHNS and CDR2 is SASEGT. V was pared by 3 bases and J by 8 bases, with 19 bases between. The CDR3 reads CASSDRTARWGGYTF. The CDR3 coding sequence is TGTGCCAGCAGTGATAGGACAGCGAGATGGGGGGGCTACACCTTC.

This clone was picked up many times. The chain is built from TRBV6-4 and TRBJ2-1; 9 nucleotides line up with TRBD1. This CDR3 contains 15 residues. CDR1 and CDR2 (germline): MRHNA, SNTAGT. J was trimmed by 4 bases and V by 6 bases; bases with no gene match: 7. The CDR3 nucleotides read TGTGCCAGCAGCACCGGGACAGGGTCTTACAATGAGCAGTTCTTC. Protein product: CASSTGTGSYNEQFF.

V is TRBV6-5 and J is TRBJ2-7, with a tentative D call TRBD2 (7 bases). This CDR3 is built from 14 residues. Trimming removed 6 bases from V and 2 bases from J, with 14 bases in between. The germline gives CDR1 MNHEY, CDR2 SVGAGI. As DNA, the CDR3 is TGTGCCAGCAGGCGAGGGGGGGCTGCCTACGAGCAGTACTTC. This sequence encodes CASRRGGAAYEQYF.

The chain links TRBV5-1 to TRBJ2-5; TRBD1 matches 8 bases. The CDR3 consists of 16 residues. Germline loops: CDR1 SGHRS, CDR2 YFSETQ. The ends lost 3 bases at V and 5 bases at J; junction bases unmatched: 12. The CDR3 sequence is CASSSSGQGGVETQYF. CDR3 nucleotide sequence: TGCGCCAGCAGCTCCTCAGGACAGGGTGGGGTGGAGACCCAGTACTTC.

The genes are TRBV7-8 and TRBJ2-1, with unresolved D. This CDR3 has 13 residues. V dropped 3 bases and J dropped 4 bases, with 7 bases sitting between them. CDR1 SGHVS and CDR2 FQNEAQ come from the germline V gene. CDR3 protein: CASSFGQYNEQFF. DNA of the CDR3: TGTGCCAGCAGCTTTGGGCAGTACAATGAGCAGTTCTTC.

The chain employs TRBV7-3 and TRBJ2-2, with TRBD2 matching 12 bases. The germline V gene has CDR1 SGHTA and CDR2 FQGTGA. This CDR3 has 16 amino acids. The V segment lost 4 bases and the J segment 7 bases; nucleotides outside the gene matches: 7. The CDR3 loop is CASSSTSGGKGGELFF. The CDR3 DNA reads TGTGCCAGCAGCTCGACTAGCGGGGGAAAAGGCGGGGAGCTGTTTTTT.

This clone was seen only once. This chain connects TRBV6-6 to TRBJ1-5; D might be TRBD1 (6 bases). Germline CDR1 and CDR2: MNHNY and SVGAGI (reference sequence). The CDR3 runs to 16 residues. Trimming took 2 bases from V and 2 from J, leaving 13 bases between them. In nucleotides, the CDR3 is TGTGCCAGCAGTTACCCGGAGACAGGACGCAATCAGCCCCAGCATTTT. It yields the protein CASSYPETGRNQPQHF.

V is TRBV5-1 and J is TRBJ2-2, with 8 bases matching TRBD1. The germline V gene encodes CDR1 SGHRS and CDR2 YFSETQ. The CDR3 consists of 16 residues. V was pared by 0 bases and J by 1 base, with 2 bases of the junction left unmatched. The CDR3 protein is CASSLGQGRNTGELFF. The DNA for the CDR3 is TGCGCCAGCAGCTTGGGACAGGGGAGGAACACCGGGGAGCTGTTTTTT.

The J gene is TRBJ1-3, the V gene TRBV11-2; D is unresolved. V shed 1 base and J shed 3 bases, with 10 bases lying between them. CDR1 is SGHAT and CDR2 is FQNNGV in the germline V gene. This CDR3 region has 15 residues. The chain's CDR3 is CASSLGWAFGNTIYF. The CDR3 nucleotides are TGTGCCAGCAGCTTAGGTTGGGCGTTTGGAAACACCATATATTTT.

Comments on this clone: The junction differs from germline at one of its ends, possibly a read error. The chain employs TRBV12-3 or TRBV12-4 and TRBJ2-3; the D is unclear. The length of the CDR3 is 11 residues. DNA of the CDR3: TGTGCCACCAGTCGGGTAGATACGCAGTATTTT. Its protein is CATSRVDTQYF.